A single sample gave rise to the 22 T cell receptor beta chains below, sequenced in a study of blood T cell repertoires in COVID-19. Profiled with immunoSEQ multiplex PCR; TCRdb holds only in-frame clones, not every one. The sample has roughly 200,000 clones, around four fifths seen once. Sequencing used peripheral blood. These receptors originate from a woman over 75 with COVID-19, enrolled during active disease.

The table lists this clone with a count of one. The rearrangement uses TRBV30 and TRBJ1-2; weak D call: TRBD1 (5 bases). The CDR3 has 12 residues. V was trimmed by 0 bases and J by 10 bases, leaving 12 bases between them. Germline V gene sequence: CDR1 GTSNPN, CDR2 SVGIG (reference sequence). CDR3 residues: CAWSVPTVAYTF. CDR3 in DNA: TGTGCCTGGAGTGTACCGACAGTCGCCTACACCTTC.

This sequence joins TRBV28 and TRBJ1-6; D is ambiguous. The germline V and J ends were trimmed by 7 bases and 7 bases, with 17 bases remaining between them. The CDR3 runs to 15 residues. Germline V CDR1 and CDR2: MDHEN, SYDVKM. The chain's CDR3 is CASNDGRGGNSPLHF. CDR3 sequence (DNA): TGTGCCAGCAACGACGGTCGAGGTGGGAATTCACCCCTCCACTTT.

The chain recombines TRBV7-8 with TRBJ1-5; perhaps TRBD1 as D (6 bases). Germline CDR1 and CDR2: SGHVS and FQNEAQ. V was cut by 4 bases and J by 0 bases, with 19 bases left in between. This CDR3 has 18 amino acids. The CDR3 DNA is TGTGCCAGCAGCTCGACGGGGGGGCCAGTTTATAGCAATCAGCCCCAGCATTTT. Protein product: CASSSTGGPVYSNQPQHF. Drawing the rest from reference TRBV7-8 and TRBJ1-5, the complete variable domain is GAGVSQSPRYKVAKRGQDVALRCDPISGHVSLFWYQQALGQGPEFLTYFQNEAQLDKSGLPSDRFFAERPEGSVSTLKIQRTQQEDSAVYLCASSSTGGPVYSNQPQHFGDGTRLSIL.

The gene calls are TRBV9 and TRBJ1-1, with unresolved D. Germline V CDR1 and CDR2: SGDLS, YYNGEE. The CDR3 is 14 amino acids. Trimming shortened V by 0 bases and J by 1 base, and 7 bases separated the two germline ends. The CDR3 region has the DNA TGTGCCAGCAGCGTAGATTTCCAGAACACTGAAGCTTTCTTT. As protein: CASSVDFQNTEAFF.

The rearrangement joins TRBV6-4 to TRBJ1-2; D gene unclear. V dropped 2 bases and J dropped 10 bases, with 8 bases sitting between them. Germline CDR1 MRHNA, CDR2 SNTAGT. CDR3 length: 11 amino acids. In DNA, the CDR3 is TGTGCCAGCAGTGACGGCCTTACCTACACCTTC. Its translation is CASSDGLTYTF.

This clone has only one observation. This chain joins TRBV12-3 or TRBV12-4 and TRBJ2-1; perhaps TRBD2 as D (7 bases). The CDR3 runs to 12 residues. V was shortened by 1 base and J by 14 bases, with 12 bases between the two germline ends. The CDR3 sequence is CASSLVEGGEFF. CDR3 nucleotide sequence: TGTGCCAGCAGTTTAGTAGAGGGGGGGGAGTTCTTC.

Notes on this clone: An end of the junction does not agree with germline; a read error may underlie this. The chain links TRBV7-6 to TRBJ2-2; 7 positions match TRBD2. This CDR3 comprises 16 residues. Germline V lookup: CDR1 SGHVS, CDR2 FNYEAQ. The CDR3 sequence: CASSLAEGTNTGELFF. The CDR3 DNA reads TGTGCCAGCAGCCTAGCGGAGGGAACAAACACCGGGGAGCTGTTTTTT.

The chain is built from TRBV6-5 and TRBJ1-1; perhaps TRBD1 as D (5 bases). In germline, CDR1 is MNHEY, CDR2 SVGAGI. This CDR3 region has 14 residues. Deletions cut 5 bases from V and 4 bases from J, with 14 bases between. CDR3 DNA sequence: TGTGCCAGCAGTCGGGACTCGAGGGGCACTGAAGCTTTCTTT. Its translation is CASSRDSRGTEAFF.

The V call is TRBV7-2, the J call TRBJ2-3, with D possibly TRBD2 on 6 matching bases. Germline CDR1 is SGHTA and CDR2 is FQGNSA. This CDR3 region has 13 residues. The V gene lost 5 bases and the J gene lost 5 bases, with 11 bases spanning the gap. The CDR3 coding sequence is TGTGCCAGCAGCCCACGTAGCGGAGATACGCAGTATTTT. Translated, it gives CASSPRSGDTQYF.

This clone was seen once. The chain recombines TRBV7-2 with TRBJ2-7; TRBD2 matches at 10 bases. Per the germline V gene, CDR1 is SGHTA and CDR2 is FQGNSA. V lost 5 bases to trimming and J lost 6 bases; unmatched junction nucleotides: 4. The CDR3 is 13 amino acids. CDR3 nucleotide sequence: TGTGCCAGCAGCCCCCAGCGGGGGGGCGAGCAGTACTTC. Protein: CASSPQRGGEQYF.

In DNA, the CDR3 is TGTGCCTGGAATTTAGGGGGCTCTGGAAACACCATATATTTT. Translation gives CAWNLGGSGNTIYF. J is TRBJ1-3 and V is TRBV30; tentatively, D is TRBD1 (6 bases). Between the trimmed V and J ends, which lost 4 bases and 0 bases, there was a span of 10 bases. CDR1 and CDR2 (germline): GTSNPN, SVGIG (reference sequence). The length of the CDR3 is 14 residues.

The gene calls are TRBV5-1 and TRBJ2-1, with 9 nucleotides matching TRBD2. With 2 bases clipped from V and 8 bases from J, the junction kept 8 bases outside the gene matches. Germline V gives CDR1 SGHRS, CDR2 YFSETQ. This CDR3 is 15 amino acids long. CDR3 nucleotide sequence: TGCGCCAGCAGCTTACTAGCGGGCCTTGGGGATGAGCAGTTCTTC. It specifies CASSLLAGLGDEQFF.

The chain combines TRBV18 with TRBJ1-1; TRBD1 is a possible D gene (5 bases). CDR3 length: 14 amino acids. Per the germline V gene, CDR1 is KGHSH and CDR2 is LQKENI. V was trimmed by 0 bases and J by 11 bases, leaving 16 bases between them. Here the CDR3 DNA reads TGTGCCAGCTCACCACCGGAACAGGTCATGCTGGCTTTCTTT. It yields the protein CASSPPEQVMLAFF. Full variable domain (missing parts from reference TRBV18 and TRBJ1-1): NAGVMQNPRHLVRRRGQEARLRCSPMKGHSHVYWYRQLPEEGLKFMVYLQKENIIDESGMPKERFSAEFPKEGPSILRIQQVVRGDSAAYFCASSPPEQVMLAFFGQGTRLTVV.

J is TRBJ1-5 and V is TRBV30; TRBD1 matches 8 bases. The CDR3 sequence is 16 residues long. V gave up 1 base and J gave up 2 bases; unmatched junction bases: 7. The germline gives CDR1 GTSNPN, CDR2 SVGIG (reference sequence). The CDR3, as DNA: TGTGCCTGGAGTGACCGCTCAGGGGGCCGCAATCAGCCCCAGCATTTT. Translation: CAWSDRSGGRNQPQHF.

The chain links TRBV6-5 to TRBJ1-2; 12 nucleotides match TRBD1. The length of the CDR3 is 14 residues. V was pared by 6 bases and J by 8 bases, with 7 bases of the junction left unmatched. The germline V gene has CDR1 MNHEY and CDR2 SVGAGI. For the CDR3, the DNA is TGTGCCAGCAGGCACCGGGACAGGGGGCGAGGCTACACCTTC. Encoded protein: CASRHRDRGRGYTF.

CDR3 sequence (DNA): TGTGCCAGCAGTCTGACAGGGGTCTTCTATGGCTACACCTTC. This translates into CASSLTGVFYGYTF. The rearrangement joins TRBV28 to TRBJ1-2; the match to TRBD1 covers 8 bases. The CDR3 length is 14 residues. The ends lost 5 bases at V and 4 bases at J; junction bases unmatched: 6. Germline CDR1 MDHEN, CDR2 SYDVKM.

The table lists this clone with a count of one. The chain carries TRBV28 and TRBJ2-7; 8 nucleotides agree with TRBD2. The CDR3 runs to 14 residues. J lost 2 bases, V lost 7 bases, and 7 bases had no gene match. Germline lookup yields CDR1 MDHEN and CDR2 SYDVKM. The CDR3, as DNA: TGTGCCAGCATCATTAGCGGGATCACCTACGAGCAGTACTTC. As protein: CASIISGITYEQYF.

This chain connects TRBV4-2 to TRBJ1-1; TRBD1 aligns across 11 bases. Germline loops: CDR1 LGHNA, CDR2 YNFKEQ. V was clipped by 4 bases and J by 2 bases; unmatched bases: 6. This CDR3 is built from 16 residues. The DNA of the CDR3 is TGTGCCAGCAGCCTCCGGGACAGGGGGTTTAACACTGAAGCTTTCTTT. It is translated as CASSLRDRGFNTEAFF.

The chain combines TRBV6-2 or TRBV6-3 with TRBJ1-4; TRBD1 matches at 7 bases. After removal of 5 bases from V and 5 bases from J, the junction contained 2 bases not matched to a gene. The germline CDR1 and CDR2 sequences are MNHEY and SVGEGT. The CDR3 covers 13 residues. CDR3 region: CASSDRANEKLFF. CDR3 DNA sequence: TGTGCCAGCAGTGACAGGGCGAATGAAAAACTGTTTTTT.

The rearrangement links TRBV18 to TRBJ1-5; D is ambiguous. The V gene lost 3 bases and the J gene lost 5 bases, with 11 bases spanning the gap. The CDR3 loop spans 14 amino acids. Germline V lookup: CDR1 KGHSH, CDR2 LQKENI. The CDR3 spells CASSPAGVDQPQHF. The CDR3 nucleotides read TGTGCCAGCTCACCCGCGGGCGTGGATCAGCCCCAGCATTTT.

CDR3 sequence (DNA): TGTGCCATCAGTGAAGACAGGGCCCTTAACTATGGCTACACCTTC. Translating it yields CAISEDRALNYGYTF. The J gene is TRBJ1-2, the V gene TRBV10-3, with 7 positions matching TRBD1. The CDR3 spans 15 residues. V trimming: 3 bases; J trimming: 1 base; junction bases outside the gene matches: 5. Germline V lookup: CDR1 ENHRY, CDR2 SYGVKD.

The chain is built from TRBV2 and TRBJ1-1; D unclear. V was shortened by 7 bases and J by 7 bases, with 16 bases between the two germline ends. CDR3 size: 13 residues. The germline V gene encodes CDR1 SNHLY and CDR2 FYNNEI. CDR3 DNA: TGTGCCAGCACCGATGGAGGGAGAATTGAAGCTTTCTTT. It specifies CASTDGGRIEAFF.